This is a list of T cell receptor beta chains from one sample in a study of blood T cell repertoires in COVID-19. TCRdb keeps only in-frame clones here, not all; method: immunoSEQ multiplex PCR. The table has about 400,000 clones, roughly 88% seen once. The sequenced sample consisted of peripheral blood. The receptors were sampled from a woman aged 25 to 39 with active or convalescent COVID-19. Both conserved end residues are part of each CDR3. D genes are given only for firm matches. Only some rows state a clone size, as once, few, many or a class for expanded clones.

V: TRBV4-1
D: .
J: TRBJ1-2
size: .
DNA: TGCGCCAGCAGCCAAGAACCAGGGACTCCCTATGGCTACACCTTC
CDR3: CASSQEPGTPYGYTF

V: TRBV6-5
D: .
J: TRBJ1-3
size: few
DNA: TGTGCCAGCAGTTACGGGCATTCCTCTGGAAACACCATATATTTT
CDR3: CASSYGHSSGNTIYF

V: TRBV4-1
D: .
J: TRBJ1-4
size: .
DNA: TGCGCCAGCAGCCAAGAAAGCGGGGGTATTGAAAAACTGTTTTTT
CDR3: CASSQESGGIEKLFF

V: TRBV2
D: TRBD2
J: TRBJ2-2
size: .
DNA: TGTGCCTCGAATCCGGGGGGGAACACCGGGGAGCTGTTTTTT
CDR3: CASNPGGNTGELFF

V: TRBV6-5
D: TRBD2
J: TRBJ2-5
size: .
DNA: TGTGCCAGCAGTTACATCGAGACTAGCGAAGAGACCCAGTACTTC
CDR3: CASSYIETSEETQYF

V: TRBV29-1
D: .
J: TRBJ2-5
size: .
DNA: TGCACCCCCAACTCGAACGGGACCCAGTACTTC
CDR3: CTPNSNGTQYF

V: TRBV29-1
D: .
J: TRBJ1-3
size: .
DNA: TGCAGCGCCCGGACGGGATCTGGAAACACCATATATTTT
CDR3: CSARTGSGNTIYF

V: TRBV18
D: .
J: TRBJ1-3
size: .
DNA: TGTGCCAGCTCACCCCGGACACTTGGACCTGGAAACACCATATATTTT
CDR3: CASSPRTLGPGNTIYF

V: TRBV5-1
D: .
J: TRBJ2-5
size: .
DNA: TGCGCCAGCCGACAGGAACAAGAGACCCAGTACTTC
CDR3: CASRQEQETQYF

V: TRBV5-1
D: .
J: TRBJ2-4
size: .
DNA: TGCGCCAGCAGCTTACAGGGTACCGGCAAAAACATTCAGTACTTC
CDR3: CASSLQGTGKNIQYF

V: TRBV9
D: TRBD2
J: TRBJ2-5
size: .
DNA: TGTGCCAGCAGCGTAGGGGCTAGCGGGGGCCCCGAGACCCAGTACTTC
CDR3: CASSVGASGGPETQYF

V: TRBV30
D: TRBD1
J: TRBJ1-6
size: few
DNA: TGTGCCTGGGATACAGGGGGCGTGAAGGATTCACCCCTCCACTTT
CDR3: CAWDTGGVKDSPLHF

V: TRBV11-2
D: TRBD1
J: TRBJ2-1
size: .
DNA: TGTGCCAGCAGCACCCCGGGACAGGCCATACATGAGCAGTTCTTC
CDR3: CASSTPGQAIHEQFF

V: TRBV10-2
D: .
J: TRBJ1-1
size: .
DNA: TGCGCCAGCAGAGCTACAGGGTCCACTGAAGCTTTCTTT
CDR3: CASRATGSTEAFF

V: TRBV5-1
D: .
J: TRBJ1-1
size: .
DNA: TGCGCCAGCAGCTCATTACAGGGCGACACTGAAGCTTTCTTT
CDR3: CASSSLQGDTEAFF

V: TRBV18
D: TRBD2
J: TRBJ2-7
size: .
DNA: TGTGCCAGCTCGCAAAGCGGGGTTGGAGAGCAGTACTTC
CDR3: CASSQSGVGEQYF

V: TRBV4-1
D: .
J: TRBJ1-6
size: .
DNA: TGCGCCAGCAGCCAAGAAGGGACTATTTCACCCCTCCACTTT
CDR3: CASSQEGTISPLHF

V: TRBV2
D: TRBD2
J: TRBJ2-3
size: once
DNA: TGTGCCAGCAGTGGTGAGGTGCGGACTAGCGATGAAGATACGCAGTATTTT
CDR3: CASSGEVRTSDEDTQYF

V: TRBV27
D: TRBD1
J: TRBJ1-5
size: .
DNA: TGTGCCAGCAGTGCCGAGACAGGGGGCAATCAGCCCCAGCATTTT
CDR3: CASSAETGGNQPQHF

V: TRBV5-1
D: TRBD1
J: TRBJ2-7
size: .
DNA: TGCGCCAGCAGCTTGGGGGGACAGGCGAGCTCCTACGAGCAGTACTTC
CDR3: CASSLGGQASSYEQYF